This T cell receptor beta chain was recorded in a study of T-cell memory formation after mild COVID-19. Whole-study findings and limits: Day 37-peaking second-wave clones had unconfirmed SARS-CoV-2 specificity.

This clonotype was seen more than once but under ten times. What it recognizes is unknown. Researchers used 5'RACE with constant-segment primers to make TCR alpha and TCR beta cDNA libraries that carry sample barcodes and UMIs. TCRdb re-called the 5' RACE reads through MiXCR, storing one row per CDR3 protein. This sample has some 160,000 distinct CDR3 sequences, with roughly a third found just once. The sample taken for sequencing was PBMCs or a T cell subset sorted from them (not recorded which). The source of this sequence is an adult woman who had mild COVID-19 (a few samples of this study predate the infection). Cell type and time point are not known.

Written as DNA, the CDR3 is TGTGCCAGCGAAGGGCCTTATAACACCGGGGAGCTGTTTTTT. This gives the protein CASEGPYNTGELFF. This chain joins TRBV11-2 and TRBJ2-2; D is uncertain. Germline CDR1 and CDR2: SGHAT and FQNNGV. The CDR3 length is 14 residues. Trimming left V 8 bases short and J 2 bases short, with 12 bases between. The whole variable domain, filled in from reference TRBV11-2 and TRBJ2-2, reads EAGVAQSPRYKIIEKRQSVAFWCNPISGHATLYWYQQILGQGPKLLIQFQNNGVVDDSQLPKDRFSAERLKGVDSTLKIQPAKLEDSAVYLCASEGPYNTGELFFGEGSRLTVL.